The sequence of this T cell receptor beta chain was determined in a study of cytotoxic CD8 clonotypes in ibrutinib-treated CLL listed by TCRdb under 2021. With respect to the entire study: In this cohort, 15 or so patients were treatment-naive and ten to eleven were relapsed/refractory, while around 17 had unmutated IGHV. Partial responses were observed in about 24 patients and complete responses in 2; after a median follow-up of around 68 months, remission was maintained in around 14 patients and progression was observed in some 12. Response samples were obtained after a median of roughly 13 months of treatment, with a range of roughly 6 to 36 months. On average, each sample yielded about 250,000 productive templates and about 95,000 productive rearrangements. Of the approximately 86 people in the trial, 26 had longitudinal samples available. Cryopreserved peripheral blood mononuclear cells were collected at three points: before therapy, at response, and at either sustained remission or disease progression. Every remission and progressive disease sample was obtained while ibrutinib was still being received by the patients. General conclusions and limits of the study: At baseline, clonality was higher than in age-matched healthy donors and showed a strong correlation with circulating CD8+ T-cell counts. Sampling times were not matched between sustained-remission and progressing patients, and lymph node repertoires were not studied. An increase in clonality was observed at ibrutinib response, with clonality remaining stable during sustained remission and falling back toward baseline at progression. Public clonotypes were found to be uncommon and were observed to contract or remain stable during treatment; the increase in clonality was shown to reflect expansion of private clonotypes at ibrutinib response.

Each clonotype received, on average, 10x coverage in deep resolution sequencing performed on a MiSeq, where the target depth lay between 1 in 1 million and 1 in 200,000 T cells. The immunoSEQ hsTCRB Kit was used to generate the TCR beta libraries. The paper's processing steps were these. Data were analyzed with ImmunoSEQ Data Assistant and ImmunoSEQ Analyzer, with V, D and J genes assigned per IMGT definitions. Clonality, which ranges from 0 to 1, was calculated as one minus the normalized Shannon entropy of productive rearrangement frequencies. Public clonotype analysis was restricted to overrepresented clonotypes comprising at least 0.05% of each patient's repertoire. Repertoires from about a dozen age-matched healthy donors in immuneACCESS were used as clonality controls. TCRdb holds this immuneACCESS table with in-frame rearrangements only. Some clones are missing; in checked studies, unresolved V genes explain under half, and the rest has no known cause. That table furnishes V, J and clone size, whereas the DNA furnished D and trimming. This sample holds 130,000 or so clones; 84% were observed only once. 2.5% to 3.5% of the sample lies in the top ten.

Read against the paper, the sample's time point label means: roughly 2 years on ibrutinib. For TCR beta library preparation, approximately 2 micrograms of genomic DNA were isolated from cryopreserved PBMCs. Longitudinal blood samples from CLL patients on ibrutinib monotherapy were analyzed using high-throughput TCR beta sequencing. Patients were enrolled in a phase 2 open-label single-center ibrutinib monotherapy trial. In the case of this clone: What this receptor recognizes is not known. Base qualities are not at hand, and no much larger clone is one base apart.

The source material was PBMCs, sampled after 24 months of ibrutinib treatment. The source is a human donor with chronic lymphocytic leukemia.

The base sequence is TGCGCCAGCGGCCCGGGACTAGCGGACCAAGAGACCCAGTACTTC. Translated, it gives CASGPGLADQETQYF. This receptor chain uses TRBV5-1 and TRBJ2-5, and TRBD2 aligns with 11 junction nucleotides. The CDR3 holds 15 amino acids from the cysteine to the phenylalanine. Here the CDR3 DNA is all that survives: 45 bases in frame from base 1. From the germline V gene, CDR1 is SGHRS and CDR2 is YFSETQ. Clipping removes 7 bases from V and 0 bases from J, with 5 as the unmatched junction base count.